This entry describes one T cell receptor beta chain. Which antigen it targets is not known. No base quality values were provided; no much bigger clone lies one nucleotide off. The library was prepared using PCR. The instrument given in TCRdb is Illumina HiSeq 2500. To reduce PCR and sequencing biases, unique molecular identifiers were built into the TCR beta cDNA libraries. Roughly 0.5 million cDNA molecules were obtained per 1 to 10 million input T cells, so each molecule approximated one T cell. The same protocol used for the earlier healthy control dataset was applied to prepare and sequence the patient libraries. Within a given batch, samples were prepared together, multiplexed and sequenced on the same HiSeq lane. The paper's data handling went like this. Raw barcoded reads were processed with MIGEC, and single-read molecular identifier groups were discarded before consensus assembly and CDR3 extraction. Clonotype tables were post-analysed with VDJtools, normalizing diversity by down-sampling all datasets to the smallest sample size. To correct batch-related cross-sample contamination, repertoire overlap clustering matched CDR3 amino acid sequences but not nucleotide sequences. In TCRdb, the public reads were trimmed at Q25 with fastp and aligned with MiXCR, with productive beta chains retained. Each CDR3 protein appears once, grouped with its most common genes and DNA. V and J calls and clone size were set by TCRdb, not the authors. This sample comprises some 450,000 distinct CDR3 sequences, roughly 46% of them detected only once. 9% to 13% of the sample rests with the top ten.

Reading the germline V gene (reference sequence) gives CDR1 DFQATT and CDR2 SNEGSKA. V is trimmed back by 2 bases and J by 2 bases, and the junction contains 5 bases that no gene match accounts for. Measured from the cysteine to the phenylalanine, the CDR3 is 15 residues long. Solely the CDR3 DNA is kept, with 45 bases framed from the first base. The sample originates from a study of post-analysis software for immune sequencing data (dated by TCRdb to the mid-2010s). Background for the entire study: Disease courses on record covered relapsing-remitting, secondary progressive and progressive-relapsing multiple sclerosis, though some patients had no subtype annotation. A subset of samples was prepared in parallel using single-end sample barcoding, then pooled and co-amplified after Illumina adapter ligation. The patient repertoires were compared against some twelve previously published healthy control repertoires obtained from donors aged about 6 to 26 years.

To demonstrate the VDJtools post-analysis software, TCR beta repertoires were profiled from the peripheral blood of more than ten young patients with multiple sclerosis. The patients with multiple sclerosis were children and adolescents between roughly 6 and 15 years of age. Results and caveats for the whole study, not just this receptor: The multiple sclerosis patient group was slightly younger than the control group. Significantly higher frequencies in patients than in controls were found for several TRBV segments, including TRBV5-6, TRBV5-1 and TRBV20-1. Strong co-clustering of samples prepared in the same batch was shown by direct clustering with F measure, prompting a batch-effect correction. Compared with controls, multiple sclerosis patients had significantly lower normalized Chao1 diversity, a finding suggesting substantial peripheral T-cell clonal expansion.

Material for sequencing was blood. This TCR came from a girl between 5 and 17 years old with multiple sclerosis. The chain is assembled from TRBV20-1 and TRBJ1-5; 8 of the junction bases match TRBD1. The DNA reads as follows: TGCAGTGCTAGAACTCCGGGACAGGGCAATCAGCCCCAGCATTTT. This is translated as CSARTPGQGNQPQHF.